This T cell receptor (beta chain) comes out of a study of IL-17A CD8 T cells in psoriatic arthritis synovium. Describing the broader study: The goal of the study was to define the phenotype, molecular profile and function of synovial IL-17A+CD8+ T cells in psoriatic arthritis pathogenesis. Overall study results and their limits: In a couple of patients, many Tc17 clones also appeared in the synovial Tc1 population, producing Morisita overlap indices above 0.75. In psoriatic arthritis, TCRbeta sequencing revealed that synovial Tc17 cells were polyclonal (median clonality roughly 0.085). Some individual clones occupied over 4.5% of the repertoire, though most synovial CD8+ subsets remained polyclonal. Only a few patients were covered by TCR sequencing, and this limited sample size was acknowledged by the authors. Because no psoriatic arthritis synovial tissue samples were available, cells were taken from synovial fluid instead of synovial tissue.

On this clone itself: Its target antigen remains unknown. No base quality values were provided; no much bigger clone lies one nucleotide off.

CD3+ T cells isolated by magnetic separation were stimulated with PMA and ionomycin for around 1.6 hours and then labeled using IL-17A and IFNgamma cytokine secretion assays. Synovial fluid effusions were drawn by aspiration from the actively inflamed joints of psoriatic arthritis patients. Memory CD8+ T cells in synovial fluid were sorted patient by patient into Tc17 (IL-17A+) cells, bulk memory cells and Tc1 (IL-17A-IFNgamma+) cells in order to compare their TCR repertoires. Psoriatic arthritis patients met the Classification of Psoriatic Arthritis Study Group (CASPAR) criteria. Cytokine-secreting cells were counterstained with viability dye and anti-CD3, CD8, CD14 and CD4 antibodies and sorted on a BD FACSAria. TCRbeta sequencing was performed on sorted synovial fluid CD8+ T cell subsets from a few patients with psoriatic arthritis. Synovial fluid mononuclear cells were isolated with Lymphoprep and cryopreserved in liquid nitrogen before use. The medium used for cryopreservation was made up of around 50% fetal calf serum and about 10% dimethyl sulfoxide.

CDR1 and CDR2 are read off the germline V gene (reference sequence) as GTSNPN and SVGIG. CDR3 length: 11 amino acids, cysteine to phenylalanine. Only the CDR3 portion is preserved as DNA: 33 bases, with reading frame beginning at the first base. The germline V end is reduced by 2 bases and the J end by 8 bases; junction bases left unmatched: 2. After DNA extraction (Qiagen), TCRbeta V-D-J rearrangements underwent bias-controlled amplification and then high-throughput sequencing (immunoSEQ; Adaptive Biotech). In the source study's methods: The immunoSEQ Analyzer platform was used for sequence-level analysis of productive sequences. Clonality was calculated as 1 minus Pielou's evenness, so values run from 0 (highly polyclonal) up to 1 (monoclonal). The Morisita index, which runs from 0 (no similarity) to 1 (complete similarity), was used to measure repertoire overlap between subsets. In TCRdb, the immuneACCESS table is reduced to in-frame sequences with V and J assigned. These tables do not hold every clone; where another copy was compared, an unresolved V gene accounts for under half, and the others remain unexplained. D and trimming were read from the DNA, whereas the V and J calls and clone size are those reported in that table. This sample lists fewer than 1,500 clones; 65% to 80% were detected once. The top ten constitute 13% to 15% of the sample.

This TCR came from a human donor with psoriatic arthritis. The chain uses TRBV30 and TRBJ1-1; 7 of the junction bases match TRBD1. The specimen was IL-17A+ (IFN-gamma+/-) memory CD8+ T cells from synovial fluid. Reading the label with the study, this specimen's cell subset or site is: IL-17A+IFNgamma+/- memory CD8+ (Tc17) cells. Here is the DNA: TGTGCCTGGAGTAAGGACAGGGAAGCTTTCTTT. This gives the protein CAWSKDREAFF.